This record concerns one TCR beta chain sequence. This clonotype appeared many times. Its antigen target is currently unknown. There are no base qualities to consult, and no much larger clone falls within one base. This entry belongs to a study of T-cell memory formation after mild COVID-19 (dated by TCRdb to the early 2020s). Study-wide context: Most TCR sequence clusters were specific to one of the two donors. Two young, previously healthy adult volunteers made up the cohort, one male and one female. In two donors, T-cell clones that expanded and contracted after mild COVID-19 were followed by sequencing TCRalpha and TCRbeta repertoires longitudinally. Overall study outcomes, separate from this receptor: Contracting CD4+ clones were found mainly in CM and EM memory subsets, while CD8+ clones were enriched in EMRA. Some responding clones were detected in pre-infection memory, suggesting pre-existing cross-reactive memory T cells joined the SARS-CoV-2 response. Balanced CD4/CD8 phenotypes were observed for clones contracting from day 15 to 85, whereas a bias towards CD4+ was observed for a second wave of clones expanding from day 15 to 37. Only a couple of mild cases were covered by the study, and larger cohorts that include severe cases with pre-infection samples were considered necessary. Whether the second-wave clones peaking on day 37 were SARS-CoV-2 specific was not confirmed.

Sequencing took place on an Illumina NovaSeq 6000. TCRalpha and TCRbeta cDNA libraries were built by 5'RACE with constant-segment primers, adding sample barcodes and unique molecular identifiers. RNA was extracted from every sample with Trizol reagent. The libraries were amplified in two PCR steps, and the second step added a second sample barcode and Illumina TruSeq adapters. Libraries were sequenced on an Illumina NovaSeq with 2 x 150 bp paired-end reads. In the paper's pipeline: Reads were demultiplexed and collapsed into UMI-guided consensus sequences with migec v1.2.7. With mixcr v2.1.11, UMI consensuses were aligned to TRA and TRB V and J templates and assembled into clonotypes. Clonotypes were classified as expanded or contracted when called significant by both edgeR and NoisET, with noise models trained on biological replicates. For edgeR calls, the cutoffs were a false discovery rate-adjusted p below 0.01 and a log2 fold-change threshold of 1. As an exploratory analysis of dynamics, max-normalized trajectories of the 1000 most abundant clonotypes were examined by PCA with hierarchical clustering. Separately sequenced CD4+ and CD8+ repertoires were used to assign the CD4 or CD8 phenotype of responding clones. In-frame beta chains were kept once TCRdb had trimmed the public reads at Q25 with fastp and called clones with MiXCR. Entries that share a CDR3 protein sequence are merged under the most common genes and DNA. TCRdb, rather than the study authors, made the V and J calls. This sample is represented by 30,000 to 40,000 distinct CDR3 sequences; 11% of them were singletons. The ten largest clonotypes hold less than 30% of the sample.

From cysteine to phenylalanine, the CDR3 is 12 amino acids long. Only CDR3 DNA is held: 36 bases, read in frame from base 1. V gives up 8 bases and J gives up 6 bases, and the segment between their germline ends measures 11 bases. Via the germline V gene (reference sequence), CDR1 is MNHEY and CDR2 SMNVEV. PBMCs were isolated by Ficoll-Paque density gradient centrifugation. Input material: PBMCs or a T cell subset sorted from them (not recorded which). The clonotype was recovered from a young man who had mild COVID-19 (a few samples of this study predate the infection). The sample titles of this study are shuffled in the database, so cell type and time point are left out; the donor was told from shared clones. In this chain, TRBV27 is recombined with TRBJ2-1; the D gene is perhaps TRBD1, from 5 matching bases. The DNA sequence is TGTGCCAGCTGGAGTAGGGGCAATGAGCAGTTCTTC. This yields the protein CASWSRGNEQFF.